This paragraph covers one T cell receptor beta chain sequence. Antigen: not known. Genes and germline come from the mouse. The CDR3 end falls 4 residues outside the read, so it is completed with the germline J gene. The sample is drawn from a study of CD8+ T cells in alopecia areata. Notes on the study in general: Normal scalp had lower clonality than lesional scalp, with alopecia totalis/universalis lesions showing this most strongly.

Reverse transcription of extracted RNA yielded cDNA, which provided the sequencing template. Sequencing was performed with immunoSEQ multiplex PCR; in TCRdb, only in-frame clones are kept and a portion is missing. The record shows around 110,000 clones for this sample, with no singletons present. The J segment lost 2 bases and the V segment lost 0 bases, leaving 2 bases of the junction unmatched. The CDR3 covers 15 residues. The germline V gene encodes CDR1 LGHNA and CDR2 YNLKQL (reference sequence). The specimen was lesional skin. The source of this sequence is a C3H/HeJ mouse with alopecia areata. This strain's MHC haplotype is H2-k. The V gene is TRBV5, the J gene TRBJ1-1; TRBD1 aligns across 8 bases. Here the CDR3 reads CASSQDRGRNTEVFF. Partial CDR3 DNA: TGTGCCAGCAGCCAAGACAGGGGGCGCAACACA.